Following are 20 T cell receptor beta chains from one sample sequenced in a study of siplizumab effects on memory and regulatory T cells. Sequencing used immunoSEQ multiplex PCR; TCRdb keeps in-frame clones, though not all of them. The sample consists of about 97,000 clones, roughly 90% of them appearing once. The sample was CD4+ T cells sorted from blood. The receptors here all came from a human donor in good health.

The rearrangement joins TRBV28 to TRBJ1-5, with D hard to call. This CDR3 is 13 amino acids long. Trimming took 7 bases from V and 0 from J, leaving 7 bases between them. Germline CDR1 and CDR2: MDHEN and SYDVKM. The CDR3, as DNA: TGTGCCAGCAACACTAATAGCAATCAGCCCCAGCATTTT. It encodes CASNTNSNQPQHF. Complete variable domain (other parts from reference TRBV28 and TRBJ1-5): DVKVTQSSRYLVKRTGEKVFLECVQDMDHENMFWYRQDPGLGLRLIYFSYDVKMKEKGDIPEGYSVSREKKERFSLILESASTNQTSMYLCASNTNSNQPQHFGDGTRLSIL.

This chain joins TRBV15 and TRBJ2-1; either TRBD1 or TRBD2 may supply D (7 bases each). The CDR3 runs 16 residues. The germline V and J ends were trimmed by 1 base and 5 bases, with 15 bases remaining between them. Germline V gene sequence: CDR1 LNHNV, CDR2 YYDKDF (reference sequence). The CDR3 coding sequence is TGTGCCACCAGCAGAGTACCCAGGGGGGGACACAATGAGCAGTTCTTC. This sequence encodes CATSRVPRGGHNEQFF.

The rearrangement links TRBV11-2 to TRBJ2-6; 9 nucleotides agree with TRBD2. Germline V CDR1 and CDR2: SGHAT, FQNNGV. The CDR3 runs 18 residues. After removal of 1 base from V and 0 bases from J, the junction contained 4 bases not matched to a gene. This chain's CDR3 is CASSLGLAGLSGANVLTF. The CDR3 nucleotides are TGTGCCAGCAGCTTAGGTCTAGCGGGGCTCTCTGGGGCCAACGTCCTGACTTTC.

The chain joins TRBV9 to TRBJ2-7; D gene ambiguous. This CDR3 comprises 13 residues. Germline V gene lookup returns CDR1 SGDLS and CDR2 YYNGEE. V was cut by 7 bases and J by 1 base, with 12 bases left in between. CDR3 loop: CASGQSASYEQYF. DNA of the CDR3: TGTGCCAGCGGGCAGAGCGCTTCCTACGAGCAGTACTTC.

Here the CDR3 reads CASSRGPAETQYF. Here the CDR3 DNA reads TGCGCCAGCAGTCGGGGTCCGGCAGAGACCCAGTACTTC. The chain has TRBV5-1 and TRBJ2-5, with D perhaps TRBD2 (5 bases). There are 13 residues in the CDR3. Germline V CDR1 and CDR2: SGHRS, YFSETQ. Trimming removed 5 bases at V and 4 bases at J, with 12 bases between.

V and J are TRBV28 and TRBJ2-2, with D hard to call. Trimming removed 3 bases at V and 3 bases at J, with 8 bases between. The CDR3 extends over 14 amino acids. Germline V lookup: CDR1 MDHEN, CDR2 SYDVKM. In DNA form, the CDR3 reads TGTGCCAGCAGTTTGTCTGGATACACCGGGGAGCTGTTTTTT. It specifies CASSLSGYTGELFF.

V usage is TRBV6-5 and J usage is TRBJ2-7; D not certain. Trimming stripped 0 bases from V and 6 bases from J, with 15 bases between. Looked up from germline, CDR1 is MNHEY and CDR2 is SVGAGI. The CDR3 contains 15 residues. The CDR3 loop is CASSYSMAVMGEQYF. The DNA of the CDR3 is TGTGCCAGCAGTTACTCGATGGCAGTAATGGGCGAGCAGTACTTC.

The chain has TRBV6-4 and TRBJ2-2; D is undetermined. The CDR3 totals 14 residues. The V gene's germline CDR1 is MRHNA and CDR2 SNTAGT. V was shortened by 6 bases and J by 4 bases, with 12 bases between the two germline ends. CDR3 in amino acids: CASRRTEFTGELFF. The CDR3 DNA reads TGTGCCAGCAGAAGGACCGAATTCACCGGGGAGCTGTTTTTT.

The genes are TRBV27 and TRBJ1-2; 10 nucleotides line up with TRBD1. This CDR3 is built from 13 residues. In germline, CDR1 is MNHEY, CDR2 SMNVEV (reference sequence). Losses at the gene ends were 3 bases for V and 13 bases for J; bases not matched to a gene: 8. This CDR3 is CASSFSGTGECTF. The CDR3 DNA reads as TGTGCCAGCAGTTTCTCCGGGACAGGGGAGTGCACCTTC.

The J gene is TRBJ2-3, the V gene TRBV28; D possibly uses TRBD1 or TRBD2 (5 bases each). The ends were cut back, 3 bases at V and 0 bases at J, with 7 bases in the middle. Germline values: CDR1 MDHEN, CDR2 SYDVKM. There are 14 residues in the CDR3. This chain's CDR3 is CASSFWGSTDTQYF. As DNA, the CDR3 is TGTGCCAGCAGTTTTTGGGGGAGCACAGATACGCAGTATTTT.

This CDR3 reads CAWSPSNNEQFF. The CDR3, as DNA: TGTGCCTGGAGTCCTAGTAACAATGAGCAGTTCTTC. V and J are TRBV30 and TRBJ2-1; D gene unclear. Germline-derived CDR1 and CDR2 are GTSNPN and SVGIG (reference sequence). V lost 2 bases and J lost 5, with 7 bases in between. The CDR3 is made up of 12 amino acids.

This rearrangement joins TRBV4-1 to TRBJ2-1, with 12 bases matching TRBD2. Trimming took 4 bases from V and 6 from J; bases not matched to a gene: 1. Per the germline V gene, CDR1 is MGHRA and CDR2 is YSYEKL. This CDR3 is built from 14 residues. CDR3 loop: CASSPGLAGNEQFF. CDR3 bases: TGCGCCAGCAGCCCGGGACTAGCGGGCAATGAGCAGTTCTTC.

This chain joins TRBV2 and TRBJ2-7, with 7 bases matching TRBD2. In germline, CDR1 is SNHLY, CDR2 FYNNEI. Germline trimming cut 3 bases from V and 4 bases from J; bases unmatched to any gene: 6. The CDR3 contains 14 residues. The CDR3 sequence is CASSEAGGGYEQYF. In nucleotides, the CDR3 is TGTGCCAGCAGTGAGGCGGGCGGGGGATACGAGCAGTACTTC.

The chain combines TRBV27 with TRBJ1-3; D may be TRBD1 (5 bases). Germline loops: CDR1 MNHEY, CDR2 SMNVEV (reference sequence). V lost 9 bases to trimming and J lost 0 bases, with 9 bases between them. This CDR3 region has 13 residues. The CDR3 here is CASRQFSGNTIYF. As DNA, the CDR3 is TGTGCCAGTCGACAGTTCTCTGGAAACACCATATATTTT.

CDR3 bases: TGTGCCAGCAGCCGCGGGACAGCGAACACCGGGGAGCTGTTTTTT. It specifies CASSRGTANTGELFF. This sequence joins TRBV2 and TRBJ2-2, with D possibly being TRBD1 (7 bases). The CDR3 spans 15 residues. The V gene's germline CDR1 is SNHLY and CDR2 FYNNEI. The V and J ends lost 6 bases and 0 bases respectively, with 11 bases between them.

The V call is TRBV18, the J call TRBJ2-1; D not certain. Germline CDR1 reads KGHSH; CDR2 reads LQKENI. Between the trimmed V and J ends, which lost 6 bases and 9 bases, there was a span of 15 bases. The CDR3 length is 13 residues. Written as DNA, the CDR3 is TGTGCCAGCTCCCCCCGAGATTCCTCTGAGCAGTTCTTC. Residues: CASSPRDSSEQFF. Variable domain in full (rest from reference TRBV18 and TRBJ2-1): NAGVMQNPRHLVRRRGQEARLRCSPMKGHSHVYWYRQLPEEGLKFMVYLQKENIIDESGMPKERFSAEFPKEGPSILRIQQVVRGDSAAYFCASSPRDSSEQFFGPGTRLTVL.

The chain has TRBV6-5 and TRBJ1-2, with D unresolved. The CDR3 contains 14 residues. CDR1 and CDR2 from the germline V gene are MNHEY and SVGAGI. The V end lost 6 bases, the J end lost 6 bases, and 17 bases lay between the germline ends. CDR3 bases: TGTGCCAGCAGCCATCTAATCGAATCAGATGGCTACACCTTC. Its protein is CASSHLIESDGYTF.

This rearrangement joins TRBV27 to TRBJ1-2; TRBD1 might be the D (6 bases). There are 12 residues in the CDR3. Germline V gene sequence: CDR1 MNHEY, CDR2 SMNVEV (reference sequence). CDR3 bases: TGTGCAGCTTACGGGGGGGGCGTCGGCTACACCTTC. Its translation is CAAYGGGVGYTF.

The chain is built from TRBV7-8 and TRBJ2-7, with no clear D. CDR1 and CDR2 from the germline V gene are SGHVS and FQNEAQ. Trimming removed 1 base from V and 6 bases from J, with 16 bases in between. The CDR3 spans 15 residues. CDR3 nucleotide sequence: TGTGCCAGCAGCTTAGATGGCAGAACTTGGGGCGAGCAGTACTTC. Residues: CASSLDGRTWGEQYF.

The rearrangement links TRBV5-5 to TRBJ1-4, with D maybe TRBD1 (6 bases). Germline lookup yields CDR1 SGHKS and CDR2 YYEKEE (reference sequence). The germline V and J ends were trimmed by 1 base and 5 bases, with 12 bases remaining between them. CDR3 length equals 15 residues. The CDR3: CASSLSGTLNEKLFF. The CDR3 region has the DNA TGTGCCAGCAGCTTGTCCGGGACATTAAATGAAAAACTGTTTTTT.